This TCR beta chain was captured in a study of cytotoxic CD8 clonotypes in ibrutinib-treated CLL. A remark on this clone: Its antigen remains unknown.

About 2 micrograms of genomic DNA (from cryopreserved PBMCs) were used for TCR beta libraries. J was trimmed by 6 bases and V by 3 bases; bases with no gene match: 2. The CDR3 is 13 residues long. The germline V gene has CDR1 SGHTA and CDR2 FQGNSA. Study-wide results and caveats: Baseline values of clonality outstripped age-matched healthy donors and followed circulating CD8+ T-cell counts. Private clonotypes, not public ones, expanded at ibrutinib response.

Using immunoSEQ multiplex PCR, the repertoire was profiled, and TCRdb retains in-frame clones only, with some absent. The table includes tens of thousands of clones, around 55% detected once. The material was PBMCs, obtained after 24 months of ibrutinib treatment. The sequence was collected from a human donor with chronic lymphocytic leukemia. The chain is built from TRBV7-2 and TRBJ1-3; 7 positions agree with TRBD1. CDR3 bases: TGTGCCAGCAGCTTTACAGGGGTAAACACCATATATTTT. It yields the protein CASSFTGVNTIYF. Full variable domain (remainder filled in from reference TRBV7-2 and TRBJ1-3): GAGVSQSPSNKVTEKGKDVELRCDPISGHTALYWYRQSLGQGLEFLIYFQGNSAPDKSGLPSDRFSAERTGGSVSTLTIQRTQQEDSAVYLCASSFTGVNTIYFGEGSWLTVV.